These 8 T cell receptor beta chains were sequenced from one sample in a study of blood T cell repertoires in COVID-19 (dated by TCRdb to about 2020). Receptor amplification or capture employed the immunoSEQ multiplex PCR assay. Here the immuneACCESS table is served through TCRdb, limited to in-frame sequences with V and J called. Missing clones are a known gap in these copies; in checked studies unresolved V genes cover under half, and the rest lacks a known reason. This sample lists hundreds of thousands of clones; about 87% were detected once. The leading ten clones occupy approximately 2.8% of the sample. The sample consisted of PBMCs or T cells enriched from blood (not recorded which). These receptors came from a woman between 25 and 40 years old with acute COVID-19.

This sequence joins TRBV7-9 and TRBJ1-1; D is undetermined. The CDR3 contains 17 residues. The V gene lost 2 bases and the J gene lost 1 base, with 17 bases spanning the gap. Germline assignment: CDR1 SEHNR and CDR2 FQNEAQ (reference sequence). The CDR3 loop reads CASSLPPFAGRNTEAFF. In nucleotides, the CDR3 is TGTGCCAGCAGCTTACCTCCTTTTGCCGGTAGGAACACTGAAGCTTTCTTT.

The chain is built from TRBV7-6 and TRBJ1-1; 8 nucleotides match TRBD1. Germline V gene sequence: CDR1 SGHVS, CDR2 FNYEAQ. This CDR3 comprises 17 residues. V lost 3 bases to trimming and J lost 4 bases; unmatched junction nucleotides: 13. CDR3 in amino acids: CASSLLGVTGEGTEAFF. The CDR3 region has the DNA TGTGCCAGCAGCTTGTTGGGGGTGACAGGGGAGGGCACTGAAGCTTTCTTT. The variable domain in full, with the rest retrieved from reference TRBV7-6 and TRBJ1-1, is GAGVSQSPRYKVTKRGQDVALRCDPISGHVSLYWYRQALGQGPEFLTYFNYEAQQDKSGLPNDRFSAERPEGSISTLTIQRTEQRDSAMYRCASSLLGVTGEGTEAFFGQGTRLTVV.

The chain couples TRBV21-1 to TRBJ1-5. TRBV21-1 counts as a pseudogene. The CDR3 contains 13 residues. The CDR3 loop is CASSTGEAQPQHF. CDR3 bases: TGTGCCAGCAGCACGGGTGAGGCTCAGCCCCAGCATTTT.

As concerns this clone: In the same sample, other DNA sequences code for this CDR3. This chain connects TRBV7-8 to TRBJ1-5; 7 nucleotides align to TRBD1. This CDR3 has 14 amino acids. After removal of 5 bases from V and 3 bases from J, the junction contained 4 bases not matched to a gene. Germline V gene lookup returns CDR1 SGHVS and CDR2 FQNEAQ. As DNA, the CDR3 is TGTGCCAGCAGCCTCGGGACAGTCAATCAGCCCCAGCATTTT. As protein: CASSLGTVNQPQHF.

The rearrangement links TRBV2 to TRBJ1-4, with no clear D. The CDR3 loop spans 13 amino acids. The V gene lost 9 bases and the J gene lost 0 bases, with 8 bases spanning the gap. CDR1 is SNHLY and CDR2 is FYNNEI in the germline V gene. The CDR3 sequence: CASLEPTNEKLFF. CDR3 DNA sequence: TGTGCCAGTCTGGAGCCAACTAATGAAAAACTGTTTTTT.

The gene calls are TRBV19 and TRBJ2-1, with unresolved D. Trimming left V 1 base short and J 0 bases short, with 7 bases between. CDR1 is LNHDA, CDR2 SQIVND, per germline (reference sequence). The CDR3 sequence is 15 residues long. The CDR3 spells CASSIVAGSYNEQFF. DNA for the CDR3: TGTGCCAGTAGTATAGTAGCCGGCTCCTACAATGAGCAGTTCTTC.

The J gene is TRBJ2-7, the V gene TRBV18; no firm D call. Germline V gene lookup returns CDR1 KGHSH and CDR2 LQKENI. The CDR3 runs to 14 residues. V gave up 1 base and J gave up 6 bases, with 13 bases separating them. The CDR3 region is CASSPQTLRGEQYF. CDR3 coding DNA: TGTGCCAGCTCACCACAAACGTTAAGAGGCGAGCAGTACTTC.

This clone was picked up one time. The chain is built from TRBV5-6 and TRBJ1-4; D might be TRBD1 (5 bases). V was pared by 4 bases and J by 6 bases, with 10 bases between. The CDR3 covers 13 residues. The germline gives CDR1 SGHDT, CDR2 YYEEEE. The CDR3 is CASSPTGYEKLFF. CDR3 nucleotide sequence: TGTGCCAGCAGCCCAACAGGATATGAAAAACTGTTTTTT.